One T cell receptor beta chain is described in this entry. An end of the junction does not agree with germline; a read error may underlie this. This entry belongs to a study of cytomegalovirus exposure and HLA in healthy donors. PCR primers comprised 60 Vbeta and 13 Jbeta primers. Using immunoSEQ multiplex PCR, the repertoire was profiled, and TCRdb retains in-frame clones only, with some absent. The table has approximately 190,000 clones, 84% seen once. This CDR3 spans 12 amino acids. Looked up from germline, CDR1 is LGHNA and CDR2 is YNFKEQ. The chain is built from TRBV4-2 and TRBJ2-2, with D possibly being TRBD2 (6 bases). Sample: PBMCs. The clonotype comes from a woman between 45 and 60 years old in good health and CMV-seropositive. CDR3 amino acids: CASSQVLGGLFF. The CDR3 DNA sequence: TGTGCCAGCAGCCAAGTACTCGGGGGGCTGTTTTTT.